The entry that follows covers one T cell receptor (beta chain) sequence. What it recognizes is unknown. The PCR ran on 60 Vbeta and 13 Jbeta primers. Sequencing was performed with immunoSEQ multiplex PCR; in TCRdb, only in-frame clones are kept and a portion is missing. Of 89,000 or so clones listed, about 69% were seen once; the top ten hold 4.2%. The source of the sample is a study of cytomegalovirus exposure and HLA in healthy donors. Study results and limitations: Most TCR beta V segments were productive about 87% or about 30% of the time in an earlier analysis. Among immune exposure information, only CMV serostatus was available. TCR beta V- and J-gene trimming was later associated with a missense DCLRE1C variant. Published work reported that the classifier diagnosed cytomegalovirus status with high specificity and sensitivity.

The origin of this receptor is a man between 60 and 75 years old in good health and CMV-seronegative. Sequenced: PBMCs.

Here the CDR3 reads CASSYSPDNQETQYF. DNA for the CDR3: TGTGCCAGCAGTTACTCCCCGGACAACCAAGAGACCCAGTACTTC. This chain uses TRBV6-5 with TRBJ2-5; D perhaps matches TRBD1 (5 bases). The CDR3 totals 15 residues. The germline gives CDR1 MNHEY, CDR2 SVGAGI. Deletions cut 0 bases from V and 0 bases from J, with 8 bases between.